One and the same sample provided the 18 T cell receptor beta chains below, sequenced in a study of T-cell memory formation after mild COVID-19. TCRdb ran MiXCR on the 5' RACE reads and lists one entry per CDR3 protein. The sample shows a few hundred thousand distinct CDR3 sequences, 27% of them seen only once. The specimen sequenced was PBMCs or a T cell subset sorted from them (not recorded which). The receptors were sampled from an adult woman who had mild COVID-19 (a few samples of this study predate the infection). Cell type and time point are not known.

J is TRBJ2-1 and V is TRBV18, with TRBD2 matching over 8 bases. CDR1 and CDR2 (germline): KGHSH, LQKENI. With V trimmed by 0 bases and J by 9 bases, 13 bases remained unmatched. CDR3 length equals 17 residues. The CDR3 region is CASSPPGLGAAGGEQFF. The CDR3 DNA follows: TGTGCCAGCTCACCACCGGGACTAGGAGCTGCCGGGGGTGAGCAGTTCTTC.

This clonotype turned up a few times. The chain combines TRBV13 with TRBJ2-3; 10 bases align to TRBD2. The CDR3 spans 18 residues. V dropped 0 bases and J dropped 0; count of bases not matched to a gene: 6. CDR1 PRHDT and CDR2 FYEKMQ come from the germline V gene (reference sequence). CDR3 sequence reads: CASSLGSSGGYSTDTQYF. The CDR3 DNA is TGTGCCAGCAGCTTAGGGTCTAGCGGGGGCTATAGCACAGATACGCAGTATTTT.

DNA of the CDR3: TGCAGCTCACCGGGGAACACTGAAGCTTTCTTT. Encoded protein: CSSPGNTEAFF. The gene calls are TRBV20-1 and TRBJ1-1; D is undetermined. Germline assignment: CDR1 DFQATT and CDR2 SNEGSKA (reference sequence). The CDR3 has 11 amino acids.

V usage is TRBV5-1 and J usage is TRBJ2-4; the D gene is possibly TRBD1 (5 bases). Trimming shortened V by 3 bases and J by 1 base, and 17 bases separated the two germline ends. Looked up from germline, CDR1 is SGHRS and CDR2 is YFSETQ. The CDR3 is 17 amino acids. CDR3 amino acids: CASSWGVAGPAKNIQYF. Written as DNA, the CDR3 is TGCGCCAGCAGCTGGGGTGTGGCAGGGCCCGCCAAAAACATTCAGTACTTC.

V is TRBV6-2 or TRBV6-3 and J is TRBJ2-1, with no clear D. The CDR3 is 12 amino acids. In germline, CDR1 is MNHEY, CDR2 SVGEGT. V dropped 8 bases and J dropped 7 bases, with 12 bases sitting between them. The CDR3 nucleotides read TGTGCCAGCGAAAGGGCCCCAAATGAGCAGTTCTTC. Translated: CASERAPNEQFF.

CDR3 amino acids: CASLLGGNEQFF. Written as DNA, the CDR3 is TGTGCCAGCCTTCTCGGGGGCAATGAGCAGTTCTTC. The chain joins TRBV7-2 to TRBJ2-1; possible D gene TRBD2, 6 bases. Trimming left V 8 bases short and J 6 bases short, with 11 bases between. The CDR3 spans 12 residues. Germline CDR1 is SGHTA and CDR2 is FQGNSA.

This chain uses TRBV4-2 with TRBJ2-2, with D possibly being TRBD2 (5 bases). Germline assignment: CDR1 LGHNA and CDR2 YNFKEQ. The CDR3 covers 15 residues. Trimming removed 1 base from V and 7 bases from J, with 13 bases in between. CDR3 region: CASSQGVGVGGELFF. CDR3 sequence (DNA): TGTGCCAGCAGCCAAGGAGTGGGAGTCGGCGGGGAGCTGTTTTTT.

The rearrangement links TRBV5-1 to TRBJ1-1; 8 bases agree with TRBD1. J gave up 6 bases and V 1 base, and 11 bases lay outside the gene matches. The CDR3 totals 16 residues. Germline CDR1 is SGHRS and CDR2 is YFSETQ. Written as DNA, the CDR3 is TGCGCCAGCAGCTTGAATGGACAGGGAGGTCTGGCTGAAGCTTTCTTT. It translates to CASSLNGQGGLAEAFF.

This clonotype has a handful of counts. The genes are TRBV7-9 and TRBJ2-2; TRBD1 is a possible D gene (7 bases). Germline V gene lookup returns CDR1 SEHNR and CDR2 FQNEAQ (reference sequence). The CDR3 loop spans 16 amino acids. With 5 bases removed from V and 1 base from J, the gap between germline ends came to 14 bases. The CDR3 sequence: CASSTPQGGNTGELFF. The CDR3 DNA is TGTGCCAGCAGCACGCCGCAGGGGGGGAACACCGGGGAGCTGTTTTTT. The full variable domain, its missing parts supplied by reference TRBV7-9 and TRBJ2-2, is DTGVSQNPRHKITKRGQNVTFRCDPISEHNRLYWYRQTLGQGPEFLTYFQNEAQLEKSRLLSDRFSAERPKGSFSTLEIQRTEQGDSAMYLCASSTPQGGNTGELFFGEGSRLTVL.

This clonotype was found a few times. V and J are TRBV11-2 and TRBJ2-5, with unresolved D. The CDR3 sequence is 11 residues long. V shed 5 bases and J shed 5 bases, with 6 bases lying between them. The V gene's germline CDR1 is SGHAT and CDR2 FQNNGV. The CDR3 bases are TGTGCCAGCAGCGTCTGGGAGACCCAGTACTTC. Amino acids: CASSVWETQYF.

This clonotype was seen more than once but under ten times. This chain links TRBV5-1 with TRBJ2-7, with 8 positions matching TRBD1. From germline, CDR1 is SGHRS and CDR2 YFSETQ. The CDR3 has 15 amino acids. V was clipped by 5 bases and J by 1 base; unmatched bases: 8. The CDR3 is CASRQRQGNSYEQYF. CDR3 bases: TGCGCCAGCAGACAAAGACAGGGGAATTCCTACGAGCAGTACTTC.

The rearrangement uses TRBV27 and TRBJ1-5; tentative D call: TRBD1 (5 bases). V was trimmed by 6 bases and J by 0 bases, leaving 12 bases between them. This CDR3 is built from 15 residues. Per the germline V gene, CDR1 is MNHEY and CDR2 is SMNVEV (reference sequence). The CDR3: CASRPTGGSNQPQHF. Here the CDR3 DNA reads TGTGCCAGCAGACCAACAGGCGGTAGCAATCAGCCCCAGCATTTT.

The rearrangement links TRBV12-3 or TRBV12-4 to TRBJ2-5; no definite D call. Trimming pared 2 bases from V and 1 base from J, leaving 8 bases between. The CDR3 runs to 14 residues. The CDR3 bases are TGTGCCAGCAGTTTAACAATTACCCAAGAGACCCAGTACTTC. Protein: CASSLTITQETQYF.

The genes are TRBV3-1 and TRBJ1-1; 8 nucleotides line up with TRBD1. The CDR3 spans 13 residues. V shed 8 bases, J shed 3 bases, and the junction held 5 bases outside the gene matches. The germline gives CDR1 LGHDT, CDR2 YNNKEL (reference sequence). In DNA form, the CDR3 reads TGTGCCAGCCGCAGGGGGCAGTACACTGAAGCTTTCTTT. Protein: CASRRGQYTEAFF.

This chain connects TRBV7-9 to TRBJ2-7, with TRBD1 matching 7 bases. The CDR3 contains 13 residues. V lost 4 bases, J lost 9 bases, and 9 bases stayed unmatched. Germline CDR1 is SEHNR and CDR2 is FQNEAQ (reference sequence). The CDR3 protein is CASSSRQGLGQYF. In DNA, the CDR3 is TGTGCCAGCAGCTCTAGACAGGGTCTCGGGCAGTACTTC.

The J gene is TRBJ1-1, the V gene TRBV7-8; perhaps TRBD1 as D (5 bases). This CDR3 contains 13 residues. V dropped 5 bases and J dropped 11 bases, with 18 bases sitting between them. CDR1 is SGHVS, CDR2 FQNEAQ, per germline. Here the CDR3 DNA reads TGTGCCAGCAGCGGTAAGGGGAGCTTAGGGGCTTTCTTT. It codes for CASSGKGSLGAFF.

The genes are TRBV14 and TRBJ2-1; the match to TRBD2 covers 10 bases. V dropped 4 bases and J dropped 8; count of bases not matched to a gene: 11. There are 16 residues in the CDR3. Germline V CDR1 and CDR2: SGHDN, FVKESK. CDR3 in amino acids: CASSRPSGSGIDEQFF. The CDR3 DNA follows: TGTGCCAGCAGCCGCCCTAGCGGGAGTGGTATCGATGAGCAGTTCTTC.

The chain couples TRBV15 to TRBJ2-7, with 7 bases lining up with TRBD1. V lost 2 bases, J lost 0 bases, and 7 bases stayed unmatched. The CDR3 length is 16 residues. Germline V lookup: CDR1 LNHNV, CDR2 YYDKDF (reference sequence). Here the CDR3 DNA reads TGTGCCACCAGCAGATTTACAGGGGAACCCTCCTACGAGCAGTACTTC. Residues: CATSRFTGEPSYEQYF.